This T cell receptor beta chain was retrieved from a study of blood T cells in healthy people across ages. Study results and caveats: Conclusively comparing naive with antigen-experienced cells was impossible with unsorted PBMCs. Per million T cells, TCR beta diversity dropped roughly linearly as age increased.

Between the trimmed V and J ends, which lost 5 bases and 7 bases, there was a span of 14 bases. In germline, CDR1 is MNHEY, CDR2 SMNVEV (reference sequence). The CDR3 consists of 13 residues. With a J-beta primer mix and a sample-barcoded 5' primer, a second PCR ran roughly 7 to 11 cycles. Each TCR beta cDNA got a 12-nucleotide random molecular identifier. TCRdb recomputed calls from the 5' RACE reads with MiXCR, one row per CDR3 protein. The data hold 700,000 to 850,000 distinct CDR3 sequences, with 36% observed a single time. Ten or more counts support this clonotype. Its antigen is not identified. Input material: blood. The chain employs TRBV27 and TRBJ1-2; D remains ambiguous. The TCR was taken from a man aged 18 to 30 in good health. CDR3 region: CASSPTGYGGYTF. The CDR3 DNA sequence: TGTGCCAGCAGTCCCACGGGGTACGGTGGCTACACCTTC.